In its sample, the clone carrying this T cell receptor (beta chain) was seen a few times. These data come from a study of blood T cell repertoires in COVID-19. Seattle cases were enrolled at active infection and followed longitudinally. Generated by immunoSEQ multiplex PCR, the TCRdb table keeps only in-frame clones and is missing some. The data show roughly 200,000 clones, about 76% seen once. Trimming took 5 bases from V and 6 from J, leaving 14 bases between them. CDR1 MNHEY and CDR2 SVGAGI come from the germline V gene. The CDR3 covers 13 residues. The chain is built from TRBV6-5 and TRBJ2-7; perhaps TRBD2 as D (7 bases). The sequencing sample was made of peripheral blood. The source of this sequence is a woman aged 40 to 50 with COVID-19, enrolled during active disease. The CDR3 here is CASSMWEGGEQYF. CDR3 DNA sequence: TGTGCCAGCAGTATGTGGGAGGGGGGCGAGCAGTACTTC.